This T cell receptor beta chain was identified in a study of blood T cell repertoires in COVID-19. Study at large: PBMCs, B-cell-depleted T cells, or T cells provided the cDNA or gDNA that made up the material.

Profiled with immunoSEQ multiplex PCR; TCRdb holds only in-frame clones, not every one. This table has roughly 230,000 clones, around 85% appearing once. The CDR3 contains 15 residues. Germline-derived CDR1 and CDR2 are MNHNS and SASEGT. The germline V and J ends were trimmed by 1 base and 7 bases, with 13 bases remaining between them. The sequence derives from a woman older than 75 with acute or convalescent COVID-19. The chain is built from TRBV6-1 and TRBJ1-4; D unresolved. The sequencing sample was made of peripheral blood. As DNA, the CDR3 is TGTGCCAGCAGTGAAGTGCGGAGGTTGGGTGAAAAACTGTTTTTT. The encoded protein is CASSEVRRLGEKLFF.